The entry below describes one TCR beta chain. No antigen is known for it. The assay was immunoSEQ multiplex PCR, and TCRdb's table has in-frame clones only and misses some. The sample has fewer than 40,000 clones; about 78% are singletons. V was cut by 5 bases and J by 5 bases, with 12 bases left in between. From germline, CDR1 is PRHDT and CDR2 FYEKMQ (reference sequence). This CDR3 is 13 amino acids long. These data come from a study of T cells in localized non-small cell lung cancer. Study-wide findings and caveats: Because only a single region of the tumor was sequenced, heterogeneity remains possible. Appearance in adjacent lung was seen for a median around 60 of the top 100 tumor clones.

The sample consisted of peripheral blood, taken before any cancer treatment. The TCR sequence derives from a male donor at least 60 years old with stage II squamous cell lung carcinoma. The chain joins TRBV13 to TRBJ1-2; D not certain. For the CDR3, the DNA is TGTGCCAGCAGCGTAGAACCAGAATATGGCTACACCTTC. Protein product: CASSVEPEYGYTF.